These 25 T cell receptor beta chains originate from one sample sequenced in a study of Tregs in tolerant kidney transplant recipients. The method was immunoSEQ multiplex PCR; TCRdb's version includes in-frame clones alone and lacks a portion of them. Of roughly 250,000 clones detected, about 80% appear once; the ten largest clones hold around 0.6%. Sequencing was carried out using CD4+ T cells from blood. The receptors originated from a human donor in good health.

The chain combines TRBV13 with TRBJ2-5; D unresolved. The CDR3 extends over 11 amino acids. The V gene's germline CDR1 is PRHDT and CDR2 FYEKMQ (reference sequence). Trimming stripped 2 bases from V and 4 bases from J, with 2 bases between. CDR3 DNA: TGTGCCAGCAGCTTACTAGAGACCCAGTACTTC. Its translation: CASSLLETQYF.

V usage is TRBV6-4 and J usage is TRBJ2-3, with TRBD2 identical over 8 bases. This CDR3 region has 15 residues. From germline, CDR1 is MRHNA and CDR2 SNTAGT. The junction had 2 bases not matched to a gene; V was cut back by 3 bases and J by 0 bases. CDR3 nucleotides: TGTGCCAGCAGTGAAGCGGGGGTGAGCACAGATACGCAGTATTTT. Translating it yields CASSEAGVSTDTQYF.

J is TRBJ2-7 and V is TRBV11-2, with a possible D match to TRBD1 (6 bases). The CDR3 consists of 13 residues. Trimming removed 0 bases from V and 8 bases from J, with 11 bases in between. Per germline, CDR1 SGHAT and CDR2 FQNNGV. The CDR3: CASSLDFRGQQYF. The CDR3 region has the DNA TGTGCCAGCAGCTTAGATTTCAGGGGTCAGCAGTACTTC.

V is TRBV11-3 and J is TRBJ2-1, with TRBD2 identical over 11 bases. V was pared by 1 base and J by 7 bases, with 9 bases of the junction left unmatched. The CDR3 is 17 amino acids. Germline lookup yields CDR1 SGHNT and CDR2 YENEEA. In DNA form, the CDR3 reads TGTGCCAGCAGCTTAGGCTTAGCGGGAGGGCCATTAAATGAGCAGTTCTTC. It encodes CASSLGLAGGPLNEQFF.

The chain links TRBV5-1 to TRBJ2-5; 7 bases align to TRBD1. Germline CDR1 reads SGHRS; CDR2 reads YFSETQ. V was clipped by 2 bases and J by 5 bases; unmatched bases: 12. The CDR3 sequence is 16 residues long. The CDR3 DNA sequence: TGCGCCAGCAGCTTTAGGGGGCCCGGTTCAGGGGAGACCCAGTACTTC. Residues: CASSFRGPGSGETQYF.

The V and J genes are TRBV5-5 and TRBJ2-1; TRBD1 might be the D (6 bases). CDR3 length equals 13 residues. Germline V CDR1 and CDR2: SGHKS, YYEKEE (reference sequence). The V end lost 4 bases, the J end lost 4 bases, and 9 bases lay between the germline ends. The CDR3: CASSGQRYNEQFF. DNA of the CDR3: TGTGCCAGCAGCGGACAGAGATACAATGAGCAGTTCTTC.

The chain uses TRBV5-1 and TRBJ1-1; no firm D call. Germline assignment: CDR1 SGHRS and CDR2 YFSETQ. CDR3 length: 14 amino acids. Trimming pared 7 bases from V and 3 bases from J, leaving 16 bases between. The CDR3 protein is CASRREGLDTEAFF. The CDR3 DNA reads TGCGCCAGCCGACGGGAGGGTCTGGACACTGAAGCTTTCTTT.

J is TRBJ1-2 and V is TRBV27; a weak D match, TRBD1 (5 bases). The ends were cut back, 0 bases at V and 4 bases at J, with 12 bases in the middle. The CDR3 is 15 residues long. The V gene's germline CDR1 is MNHEY and CDR2 SMNVEV (reference sequence). In DNA, the CDR3 is TGTGCCAGCAGTTTATCCCCGGGCACAGGCTATGGCTACACCTTC. This translates into CASSLSPGTGYGYTF.

V usage is TRBV19 and J usage is TRBJ2-2; a weak D match, TRBD1 (6 bases). Trimming cost V 5 bases and J 3 bases, with 13 bases left between them. The germline CDR1 and CDR2 sequences are LNHDA and SQIVND (reference sequence). The CDR3 length is 15 residues. The CDR3 DNA follows: TGTGCCAGTAGTTCAGGGGTGGGGTACACCGGGGAGCTGTTTTTT. It translates to CASSSGVGYTGELFF.

The chain recombines TRBV4-2 with TRBJ1-3; no clear D gene. Looked up from germline, CDR1 is LGHNA and CDR2 is YNFKEQ. V lost 0 bases and J 4 bases, leaving 4 bases between the germline ends. The CDR3 length is 13 residues. The CDR3 coding sequence is TGTGCCAGCAGCCAAGAGTGGGGAAACACCATATATTTT. Translation: CASSQEWGNTIYF.

This clone was seen a few times. This chain links TRBV5-1 with TRBJ2-3, with TRBD2 identical over 7 bases. The CDR3 has 15 residues. Germline values: CDR1 SGHRS, CDR2 YFSETQ. The trim removed 4 bases at V and 2 bases at J, leaving 7 bases unmatched. This chain's CDR3 is CASSRSGTTTDTQYF. CDR3 nucleotides: TGCGCCAGCAGCAGATCCGGGACTACCACAGATACGCAGTATTTT.

This clone was observed a single time. The chain links TRBV7-9 to TRBJ2-7; 9 bases fit TRBD1. V shed 3 bases, J shed 6 bases, and the junction held 6 bases outside the gene matches. From germline, CDR1 is SEHNR and CDR2 FQNEAQ (reference sequence). CDR3 length equals 14 residues. The CDR3 loop is CASSFGQGSGEQYF. CDR3 nucleotide sequence: TGTGCCAGCAGCTTCGGACAGGGGTCCGGCGAGCAGTACTTC.

The chain is built from TRBV11-3 and TRBJ2-2; D ambiguous. V was cut by 1 base and J by 0 bases, with 9 bases left in between. This CDR3 spans 16 amino acids. From germline, CDR1 is SGHNT and CDR2 YENEEA. The CDR3 protein is CASSLGPYANTGELFF. The CDR3 DNA is TGTGCCAGCAGCTTAGGTCCGTACGCGAACACCGGGGAGCTGTTTTTT.

The J gene is TRBJ2-7, the V gene TRBV15; D possibly uses TRBD1 or TRBD2 (5 bases each). The germline CDR1 and CDR2 sequences are LNHNV and YYDKDF (reference sequence). V dropped 3 bases and J dropped 0 bases, with 12 bases sitting between them. The CDR3 totals 15 residues. The CDR3 coding sequence is TGTGCCACCAGCAGGGAGAGGGGCAGCTCCTACGAGCAGTACTTC. As protein: CATSRERGSSYEQYF.

The rearrangement uses TRBV2 and TRBJ1-2; TRBD1 is a possible D gene (6 bases). The length of the CDR3 is 11 residues. The germline V gene has CDR1 SNHLY and CDR2 FYNNEI. Trimming cost V 4 bases and J 8 bases, with 8 bases left between them. DNA of the CDR3: TGTGCCAGCAGTGCAGGGGACGGCTACACCTTC. This codes for CASSAGDGYTF.

CDR3 sequence (DNA): TGTGCCAGCTCACCACCGGGACTAGCGTCAAGCTCCTACAATGAGCAGTTCTTC. This sequence encodes CASSPPGLASSSYNEQFF. The rearrangement links TRBV18 to TRBJ2-1; 10 nucleotides line up with TRBD2. The junction had 5 bases not matched to a gene; V was cut back by 0 bases and J by 0 bases. Per germline, CDR1 KGHSH and CDR2 LQKENI. This CDR3 has 18 residues.

This chain uses TRBV9 with TRBJ2-4, with unresolved D. The V gene's germline CDR1 is SGDLS and CDR2 YYNGEE. This CDR3 region has 14 residues. V lost 7 bases to trimming and J lost 0 bases, with 11 bases between them. CDR3 residues: CASSRTVAKNIQYF. CDR3 in DNA: TGTGCCAGCTCCAGGACCGTAGCCAAAAACATTCAGTACTTC.

This clone was recorded a few times. Here the CDR3 reads CASRLTGPPSGQPQHF. The CDR3 DNA sequence: TGTGCCAGCAGACTGACAGGGCCTCCTTCGGGTCAGCCCCAGCATTTT. The chain combines TRBV27 with TRBJ1-5, with 7 bases that match TRBD1. The CDR3 length is 16 residues. The V gene's germline CDR1 is MNHEY and CDR2 SMNVEV (reference sequence). Trimming at V came to 6 bases and at J to 6 bases, leaving 14 bases not matched to a gene.

Of note for this clone: Germline and junction disagree at one end, which may indicate a read error. Other DNA sequences of this sample code for an identical CDR3. The chain has TRBV30 and TRBJ1-1; D unclear. This CDR3 has 10 residues. Germline CDR1 is GTSNPN and CDR2 is SVGIG (reference sequence). The CDR3 DNA follows: TGTGCCTGGGGGAACACTGAGGCTTTCTTT. Translation gives CAWGNTEAFF.

J is TRBJ1-6 and V is TRBV30; D gene uncertain. V was pared by 0 bases and J by 10 bases, with 10 bases between. The CDR3 runs 13 residues. Germline V gene data show CDR1 as GTSNPN and CDR2 as SVGIG (reference sequence). The DNA of the CDR3 is TGTGCCTGGAGTGTACAAGGAGACTCACCCCTCCACTTT. It encodes CAWSVQGDSPLHF.

To note about this clone: Distinct nucleotide sequences in the sample also encode this CDR3. The V gene is TRBV9, the J gene TRBJ1-5; the D is unclear. The length of the CDR3 is 13 residues. Between the trimmed V and J ends, which lost 0 bases and 4 bases, there was a span of 5 bases. The germline V gene encodes CDR1 SGDLS and CDR2 YYNGEE. The chain's CDR3 is CASSVGENQPQHF. In DNA form, the CDR3 reads TGTGCCAGCAGCGTAGGGGAAAATCAGCCCCAGCATTTT.

The chain uses TRBV30 and TRBJ1-1; D unresolved. This CDR3 comprises 15 residues. Deletions cut 5 bases from V and 1 base from J, with 17 bases between. Germline CDR1 reads GTSNPN; CDR2 reads SVGIG (reference sequence). The CDR3 coding sequence is TGTGCCTGGGGATCCCCTTTGGGCCCGAACACTGAAGCTTTCTTT. It codes for CAWGSPLGPNTEAFF.

V is TRBV9 and J is TRBJ2-2, with D possibly TRBD2 on 6 matching bases. The CDR3 has 15 amino acids. Trimming removed 0 bases at V and 5 bases at J, with 11 bases between. Looked up from germline, CDR1 is SGDLS and CDR2 is YYNGEE. CDR3 nucleotides: TGTGCCAGCAGCGTAGACGGGGCGGGGACCGGGGAGCTGTTTTTT. Protein product: CASSVDGAGTGELFF.

The chain combines TRBV9 with TRBJ1-2; a possible D gene is TRBD1 (5 bases). The CDR3 is made up of 14 amino acids. V lost 6 bases to trimming and J lost 8 bases, with 20 bases between them. Germline V gene sequence: CDR1 SGDLS, CDR2 YYNGEE. CDR3 sequence reads: CASTQLGERRGYTF. The CDR3 nucleotides are TGTGCCAGCACTCAGCTGGGGGAGCGGAGGGGCTACACCTTC.

J is TRBJ2-5 and V is TRBV30, with 7 bases identical to TRBD2. The end of the DNA fits TRBJ2-7 better, so the J call may be wrong. The CDR3 covers 14 residues. Germline values: CDR1 GTSNPN, CDR2 SVGIG (reference sequence). CDR3 region: CAWSGGLVSYEQYF. The CDR3 bases are TGTGCCTGGAGCGGCGGACTAGTCTCCTACGAGCAGTACTTC.